These 10 T cell receptor beta chains originate from one sample sequenced in a study of OX40 agonist ivuxolimab in advanced cancers. Clones were read by immunoSEQ multiplex PCR, and TCRdb kept only the in-frame ones, dropping some. Among some 80,000 clones, approximately 94% were seen once, and the ten largest hold 4% to 5%. This specimen consisted of CD4+ or CD8+ T cells sorted from blood, obtained in a trial of the OX40 agonist ivuxolimab. The receptors originated from an adult with an advanced solid tumor such as melanoma, head and neck, liver or kidney cancer.

V gene TRBV19 combines with J gene TRBJ2-1; D is perhaps TRBD2 (6 bases). Trimming cost V 3 bases and J 11 bases, with 11 bases left between them. This CDR3 contains 12 residues. The germline gives CDR1 LNHDA, CDR2 SQIVND (reference sequence). CDR3 in amino acids: CASSMTRDQQFF. The CDR3, as DNA: TGTGCCAGTAGTATGACTAGGGACCAGCAGTTCTTC.

The chain links TRBV28 to TRBJ2-5; 8 nucleotides line up with TRBD1. V lost 5 bases and J lost 5; bases outside the gene matches: 10. CDR3 length equals 15 residues. Germline assignment: CDR1 MDHEN and CDR2 SYDVKM. The CDR3 coding sequence is TGTGCCAGCAGTCCCGGACAGGGTATTCGGGAGACCCAGTACTTC. It encodes CASSPGQGIRETQYF.

The chain employs TRBV27 and TRBJ2-1, with D hard to call. Trimming pared 5 bases from V and 6 bases from J, leaving 8 bases between. CDR3 length: 12 residues. Looked up from germline, CDR1 is MNHEY and CDR2 is SMNVEV (reference sequence). The DNA of the CDR3 is TGTGCCAGCAGTCTCAGACTCAATGAGCAGTTCTTC. Its translation: CASSLRLNEQFF.

The gene calls are TRBV6-6 and TRBJ1-1, with 7 positions matching TRBD1. The CDR3 has 14 residues. V lost 0 bases to trimming and J lost 10 bases; unmatched junction nucleotides: 8. Looked up from germline, CDR1 is MNHNY and CDR2 is SVGAGI (reference sequence). The CDR3 loop is CASSYSIHQGGAFF. CDR3 bases: TGTGCCAGCAGTTACTCGATCCATCAGGGGGGAGCTTTCTTT.

This clone has just one count. The chain couples TRBV9 to TRBJ2-3, with D perhaps TRBD1 (5 bases). CDR1 and CDR2 from the germline V gene are SGDLS and YYNGEE. This CDR3 spans 16 amino acids. Trimming pared 3 bases from V and 0 bases from J, leaving 14 bases between. The CDR3 region is CASSANGGQSTDTQYF. The CDR3 bases are TGTGCCAGCAGCGCTAACGGCGGACAAAGCACAGATACGCAGTATTTT.

This rearrangement joins TRBV11-3 to TRBJ2-6, with 11 bases aligning to TRBD1. The CDR3 runs to 17 residues. Germline CDR1 SGHNT, CDR2 YENEEA. The V segment lost 5 bases and the J segment 2 bases; nucleotides outside the gene matches: 5. The CDR3 nucleotides read TGTGCCAGCAGCCTCGGACAGGGGGCTGCTGGGGCCAACGTCCTGACTTTC. This codes for CASSLGQGAAGANVLTF.

The CDR3 region has the DNA TGTGCCAGCAGCTTAGACGATTTCTATGGCTACACCTTC. It yields the protein CASSLDDFYGYTF. V and J are TRBV7-8 and TRBJ1-2; D is unresolved. Germline assignment: CDR1 SGHVS and CDR2 FQNEAQ. The ends were cut back, 1 base at V and 4 bases at J, with 7 bases in the middle. This CDR3 contains 13 residues.

The V gene is TRBV30, the J gene TRBJ1-4, with D possibly matching TRBD1 (5 bases). The germline V and J ends were trimmed by 3 bases and 4 bases, with 12 bases remaining between them. This CDR3 is built from 14 residues. CDR1 and CDR2 (germline): GTSNPN, SVGIG (reference sequence). The CDR3: CAWRRAGGNEKLFF. CDR3 coding DNA: TGTGCCTGGAGGAGGGCGGGGGGTAATGAAAAACTGTTTTTT.

This clone was seen once. The V gene is TRBV21-1, the J gene TRBJ2-3; the table's D call TRBD2 went unverified against the DNA. TRBV21-1 is recorded as a pseudogene. This CDR3 is 16 amino acids long. The CDR3, as DNA: TGTGCCAGCAGCGAGCAAAAAGGAGTGTCAACAGATACGCAGTATTTT. Protein sequence: CASSEQKGVSTDTQYF.

The chain recombines TRBV19 with TRBJ2-1, with TRBD1 as a possible D gene (6 bases). This CDR3 comprises 15 residues. The germline CDR1 and CDR2 sequences are LNHDA and SQIVND (reference sequence). V lost 5 bases and J lost 2, with 13 bases in between. CDR3 nucleotide sequence: TGTGCCAGTAGTCAAGGACAGTTAACCTACAATGAGCAGTTCTTC. Translating gives CASSQGQLTYNEQFF.